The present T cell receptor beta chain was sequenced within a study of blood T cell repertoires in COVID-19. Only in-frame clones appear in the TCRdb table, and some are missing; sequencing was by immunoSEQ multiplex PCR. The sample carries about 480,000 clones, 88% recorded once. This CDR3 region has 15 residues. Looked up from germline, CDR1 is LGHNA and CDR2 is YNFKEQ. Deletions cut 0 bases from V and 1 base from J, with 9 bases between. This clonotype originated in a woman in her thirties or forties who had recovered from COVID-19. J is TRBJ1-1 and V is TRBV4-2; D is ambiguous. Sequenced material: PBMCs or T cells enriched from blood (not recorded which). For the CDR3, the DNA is TGTGCCAGCAGCCAAGATGTACAGAAGAACACTGAAGCTTTCTTT. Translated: CASSQDVQKNTEAFF.